This TCR beta chain was identified in a study of CD8 T cells in cerebrospinal fluid in Alzheimer's disease. As for the study in general: Clonal expansion of CSF T cells was measured with plate-based and droplet-based single-cell sequencing.

Profiling of CSF cells used 10X single-cell V(D)J plus 5' expression. TCRdb re-called the 10x single-cell sequencing reads; every CDR3 protein appears as one record, without DNA. The repertoire table contains about 1,500 distinct CDR3 sequences. This clonotype is classed as medium-sized by frequency. Its target is not known. No participant had an acute infectious disease, and all were physically fit. Study-wide findings and caveats: Versus healthy subjects, Alzheimer's patients more often had clones of at least 3%.

CDR1 is KGHDR and CDR2 is SFDVKD in the germline V gene. CDR3 length: 15 residues. The J gene is TRBJ1-1, the V gene TRBV24-1. The sequencing input was cerebrospinal fluid. The sequence was collected from a human donor in good health. The CDR3 loop reads CATSDPRAGDTEAFF.